This entry lists 26 T cell receptor beta chains sequenced from one sample in a study of technical replicates of blood from a few donors. Libraries were prepared by immunoSEQ multiplex PCR; TCRdb keeps only in-frame clonotypes and omits some of them. Among about 16,000 clones listed, 80% to 90% were seen once. Sequencing was performed on PBMCs. These receptors all come from a human donor in good health.

The chain combines TRBV7-9 with TRBJ1-1; 7 bases line up with TRBD1. V shed 1 base, J shed 2 bases, and the junction held 7 bases outside the gene matches. This CDR3 has 16 amino acids. The germline gives CDR1 SEHNR, CDR2 FQNEAQ (reference sequence). The CDR3 DNA reads as TGTGCCAGCAGCTTAGGATGGGACAGTCGAAACACTGAAGCTTTCTTT. Translation gives CASSLGWDSRNTEAFF.

The chain recombines TRBV7-8 with TRBJ2-7; D is perhaps TRBD2 (5 bases). Germline assignment: CDR1 SGHVS and CDR2 FQNEAQ. V was pared by 5 bases and J by 6 bases, with 14 bases between. The length of the CDR3 is 13 residues. The CDR3 region is CASSTTRAGEQYF. In DNA form, the CDR3 reads TGTGCCAGCAGCACCACTAGGGCTGGCGAGCAGTACTTC. The complete variable domain, with remaining parts taken from reference TRBV7-8 and TRBJ2-7, reads GAGVSQSPRYKVAKRGQDVALRCDPISGHVSLFWYQQALGQGPEFLTYFQNEAQLDKSGLPSDRFFAERPEGSVSTLKIQRTQQEDSAVYLCASSTTRAGEQYFGPGTRLTVT.

The genes are TRBV5-6 and TRBJ2-5, with D possibly matching TRBD2 (5 bases). V was clipped by 3 bases and J by 3 bases, with 6 bases between them. The length of the CDR3 is 12 residues. Per the germline V gene, CDR1 is SGHDT and CDR2 is YYEEEE. The CDR3 loop reads CASSWGEETQYF. The CDR3 region has the DNA TGTGCCAGCAGCTGGGGAGAAGAGACCCAGTACTTC.

This CDR3 is CATSRDLGLYEQYF. The CDR3 region has the DNA TGTGCCACCAGCAGAGATTTGGGACTCTACGAGCAGTACTTC. The rearrangement uses TRBV15 and TRBJ2-7, with D possibly TRBD2 on 6 matching bases. This CDR3 has 14 residues. V lost 0 bases and J 3 bases, leaving 9 bases between the germline ends. The germline CDR1 and CDR2 sequences are LNHNV and YYDKDF (reference sequence). The full variable domain, in which reference TRBV15 and TRBJ2-7 provide the parts outside the CDR3, is DAMVIQNPRYQVTQFGKPVTLSCSQTLNHNVMYWYQQKSSQAPKLLFHYYDKDFNNEADTPDNFQSRRPNTSFCFLDIRSPGLGDTAMYLCATSRDLGLYEQYFGPGTRLTVT.

The chain couples TRBV2 to TRBJ1-2, with TRBD1 matching 7 bases. The germline gives CDR1 SNHLY, CDR2 FYNNEI. The CDR3 length is 15 residues. Trimming at V came to 2 bases and at J to 6 bases, leaving 9 bases not matched to a gene. This chain's CDR3 is CASSEQGGGSDGYTF. The CDR3 DNA reads as TGTGCCAGCAGTGAACAAGGGGGCGGATCGGATGGCTACACCTTC.

This clone was seen a single time. V gene TRBV11-2 combines with J gene TRBJ2-5; TRBD2 aligns across 7 bases. The V gene end was trimmed by 2 bases and the J gene end by 3 bases; junction bases not matched to a gene: 3. CDR1 and CDR2 from the germline V gene are SGHAT and FQNNGV. The CDR3 has 14 amino acids. The CDR3 DNA sequence: TGTGCCAGCAGCTTAAGGGACTACAAAGAGACCCAGTACTTC. Translating it yields CASSLRDYKETQYF.

The V and J genes are TRBV5-1 and TRBJ2-3; D possibly corresponds to TRBD2 (5 bases). This CDR3 comprises 15 residues. V lost 0 bases, J lost 5 bases, and 13 bases lay in between. Germline CDR1 reads SGHRS; CDR2 reads YFSETQ. CDR3 in DNA: TGCGCCAGCAGCTTGGTTGGTACCCGGGGAGATACGCAGTATTTT. It specifies CASSLVGTRGDTQYF.

The chain employs TRBV29-1 and TRBJ2-3; TRBD2 is a possible D gene (6 bases). The V end lost 6 bases, the J end lost 4 bases, and 11 bases lay between the germline ends. This CDR3 is 12 amino acids long. CDR1 and CDR2 from the germline V gene are SQVTM and ANQGSEA. Here the CDR3 DNA reads TGCAGCGTCGCTCCTAGCGCAGATACGCAGTATTTT. Translating it yields CSVAPSADTQYF.

This chain joins TRBV30 and TRBJ2-5; possibly TRBD2 for D (5 bases). This CDR3 spans 12 amino acids. Trimming left V 7 bases short and J 1 base short, with 10 bases between. CDR1 is GTSNPN, CDR2 SVGIG, per germline (reference sequence). The CDR3 DNA follows: TGTGCCTCGACCAGCGGCCAAGAGACCCAGTACTTC. Amino acids: CASTSGQETQYF.

This chain connects TRBV7-3 to TRBJ2-3; tentative D call: TRBD2 (5 bases). Germline V gene sequence: CDR1 SGHTA, CDR2 FQGTGA. V shed 5 bases and J shed 6 bases, with 9 bases lying between them. This CDR3 comprises 12 residues. The CDR3 protein is CASSRTGDTQYF. The CDR3 nucleotides are TGTGCCAGCAGCAGGACTGGGGATACGCAGTATTTT.

This clone has just one count. The rearrangement uses TRBV6-5 and TRBJ2-1, with 7 nucleotides matching TRBD1. The germline V gene has CDR1 MNHEY and CDR2 SVGAGI. The CDR3 covers 16 residues. The V segment lost 0 bases and the J segment 4 bases; nucleotides outside the gene matches: 6. The CDR3: CASSYSAARGYNEQFF. DNA for the CDR3: TGTGCCAGCAGTTACTCCGCGGCCAGGGGGTACAATGAGCAGTTCTTC.

The chain recombines TRBV19 with TRBJ2-5, with 9 positions matching TRBD2. V lost 5 bases, J lost 3 bases, and 13 bases stayed unmatched. This CDR3 has 17 residues. Per the germline V gene, CDR1 is LNHDA and CDR2 is SQIVND (reference sequence). CDR3 bases: TGTGCCAGTAGTTCGGACGGTGGGACTAGCTATGAAGAGACCCAGTACTTC. It is translated as CASSSDGGTSYEETQYF.

The chain carries TRBV5-4 and TRBJ2-7; 13 bases fit TRBD2. In germline, CDR1 is SGHNT, CDR2 YYREEE (reference sequence). V lost 4 bases to trimming and J lost 2 bases; unmatched junction nucleotides: 3. This CDR3 contains 15 residues. The CDR3 sequence: CASSPGTSGTYEQYF. DNA of the CDR3: TGTGCCAGCAGCCCGGGGACTAGCGGGACCTACGAGCAGTACTTC.

This chain connects TRBV27 to TRBJ2-7; D is perhaps TRBD2 (6 bases). V dropped 0 bases and J dropped 5 bases, with 14 bases sitting between them. The CDR3 has 15 residues. Germline CDR1 and CDR2: MNHEY and SMNVEV (reference sequence). The CDR3 protein is CASSLSVEGTDEQYF. CDR3 nucleotide sequence: TGTGCCAGCAGTTTATCGGTGGAGGGAACTGACGAGCAGTACTTC.

The CDR3 bases are TGTGCCAGCAGCTCATCAGGGGCCCCCGTCATGAACACTGAAGCTTTCTTT. Its protein is CASSSSGAPVMNTEAFF. The V gene is TRBV7-8, the J gene TRBJ1-1, with D possibly TRBD1 on 6 matching bases. V was pared by 4 bases and J by 0 bases, with 18 bases between. The CDR3 sequence is 17 residues long. Germline V gene lookup returns CDR1 SGHVS and CDR2 FQNEAQ.

This chain uses TRBV14 with TRBJ2-1, with 12 bases fitting TRBD1. V gave up 3 bases and J gave up 6 bases; unmatched junction bases: 3. CDR3 size: 15 residues. Germline V gene data show CDR1 as SGHDN and CDR2 as FVKESK. CDR3 residues: CASSQLGQGANEQFF. Written as DNA, the CDR3 is TGTGCCAGCAGCCAGCTGGGACAGGGGGCCAATGAGCAGTTCTTC.

The J gene is TRBJ1-1, the V gene TRBV7-2; TRBD1 matches 7 bases. V shed 2 bases, J shed 9 bases, and the junction held 9 bases outside the gene matches. The CDR3 totals 14 residues. Germline V gene lookup returns CDR1 SGHTA and CDR2 FQGNSA. The CDR3 DNA reads as TGTGCCAGCAGCTTACTTACTCGGGACAGAAAAGCTTTCTTT. Its protein is CASSLLTRDRKAFF.

V is TRBV19 and J is TRBJ2-5; a possible D gene is TRBD1 (5 bases). V was shortened by 5 bases and J by 4 bases, with 11 bases between the two germline ends. Germline loops: CDR1 LNHDA, CDR2 SQIVND (reference sequence). This CDR3 contains 13 residues. CDR3 DNA sequence: TGTGCCAGTAGTCCTCAGGGTCCAGAGACCCAGTACTTC. Its translation is CASSPQGPETQYF.

The chain recombines TRBV13 with TRBJ2-7; maybe TRBD2 (6 bases). V shed 3 bases and J shed 5 bases, with 26 bases lying between them. Germline CDR1 PRHDT, CDR2 FYEKMQ (reference sequence). This CDR3 comprises 18 residues. The CDR3 DNA is TGTGCCAGCAGCTTGGGGGGACTTGGGGGTCGCCGGGCCAACGAGCAGTACTTC. Encoded protein: CASSLGGLGGRRANEQYF.

The chain couples TRBV10-1 to TRBJ2-7; D is uncertain. CDR3 size: 15 residues. The germline V gene has CDR1 WNHNN and CDR2 SYGVQD (reference sequence). The ends were cut back, 1 base at V and 2 bases at J, with 12 bases in the middle. The CDR3 DNA is TGCGCCAGCAGTGAGTTTCCTAGTAAGCCCTACGAGCAGTACTTC. Translating it yields CASSEFPSKPYEQYF.

This clone was seen more than once but under ten times. The chain joins TRBV7-9 to TRBJ2-5; D is unresolved. Germline CDR1 is SEHNR and CDR2 is FQNEAQ (reference sequence). V lost 3 bases and J 2 bases, leaving 7 bases between the germline ends. The CDR3 consists of 13 residues. CDR3 sequence (DNA): TGTGCCAGCAGCTTTGGGCCTCAAGAGACCCAGTACTTC. Protein: CASSFGPQETQYF.

The V gene is TRBV5-6, the J gene TRBJ2-7; perhaps TRBD1 as D (6 bases). V gave up 1 base and J gave up 4 bases, with 21 bases separating them. This CDR3 is built from 17 residues. The germline V gene encodes CDR1 SGHDT and CDR2 YYEEEE. CDR3 DNA: TGTGCCAGCAGCTTGAGCCTCTACGGGACATTACCTTACGAGCAGTACTTC. This sequence encodes CASSLSLYGTLPYEQYF.

In its sample, this clone was seen once. J is TRBJ1-5 and V is TRBV30; D is ambiguous. The V and J ends lost 3 bases and 9 bases respectively, with 9 bases between them. The CDR3 contains 11 residues. CDR1 GTSNPN and CDR2 SVGIG come from the germline V gene (reference sequence). CDR3 DNA: TGTGCCTGGAGGGGCCACGGGCCCCAGCATTTT. It encodes CAWRGHGPQHF.

The chain combines TRBV5-4 with TRBJ2-3; TRBD2 agrees at 9 bases. The CDR3 has 15 residues. The V gene's germline CDR1 is SGHNT and CDR2 YYREEE (reference sequence). The V and J ends lost 2 bases and 3 bases, in that order; junction bases with no gene match: 4. This chain's CDR3 is CASSFSGGGTDTQYF. The DNA of the CDR3 is TGTGCCAGCAGCTTTAGCGGGGGAGGGACAGATACGCAGTATTTT.

This chain connects TRBV2 to TRBJ2-7; perhaps TRBD2 as D (6 bases). CDR3 size: 12 residues. Germline CDR1 SNHLY, CDR2 FYNNEI. V gave up 3 bases and J gave up 5 bases, with 8 bases separating them. The CDR3 DNA follows: TGTGCCAGCAGTGAGTGGGGGGACGAGCAGTACTTC. As protein: CASSEWGDEQYF.

This sequence joins TRBV9 and TRBJ2-7, with TRBD2 matching over 8 bases. The V gene end was trimmed by 3 bases and the J gene end by 2 bases; junction bases not matched to a gene: 7. The CDR3 length is 15 residues. CDR1 is SGDLS and CDR2 is YYNGEE in the germline V gene. The CDR3 protein is CASSAWETSAYEQYF. DNA of the CDR3: TGTGCCAGCAGCGCTTGGGAGACTAGCGCCTACGAGCAGTACTTC.